The clone carrying this TCR beta chain turned up a few times. Version v3.0 of the immunoSEQ assay was performed at survey level. Sequencing used immunoSEQ multiplex PCR; TCRdb keeps in-frame clones, though not all of them. Among more than 15,000 clones listed, approximately 81% were seen once. This record comes from a study of long-term antiretroviral therapy in people with HIV. The CDR3 runs 13 residues. CDR1 is LGHNA and CDR2 is YSLEER in the germline V gene. V lost 4 bases, J lost 1 base, and 8 bases lay in between. Sequenced material: unsorted PBMCs, taken 0.3 years before starting antiretroviral therapy. The chain employs TRBV4-3 and TRBJ2-7; D uncertain. The receptor was derived from a middle-aged man with HIV. Here the CDR3 DNA reads TGCGCCAGCAGCCCGACTGGGTCCTACGAGCAGTACTTC. Encoded protein: CASSPTGSYEQYF.